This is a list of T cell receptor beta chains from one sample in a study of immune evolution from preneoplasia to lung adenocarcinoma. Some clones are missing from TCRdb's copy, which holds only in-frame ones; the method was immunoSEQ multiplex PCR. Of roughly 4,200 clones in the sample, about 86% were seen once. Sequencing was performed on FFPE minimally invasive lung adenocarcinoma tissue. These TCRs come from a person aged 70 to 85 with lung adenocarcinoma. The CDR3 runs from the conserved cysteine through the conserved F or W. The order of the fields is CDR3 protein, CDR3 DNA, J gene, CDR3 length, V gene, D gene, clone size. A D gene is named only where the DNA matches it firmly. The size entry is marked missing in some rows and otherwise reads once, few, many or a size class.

cdr3_aa: CASSFLGVGRYTF
cdr3_nt: TGTGCCAGTAGTTTTCTCGGGGTCGGGCGCTACACCTTC
j_call: TRBJ1-2
cdr3_length: 13
v_call: TRBV19
d_call: .
clone_size: .

cdr3_aa: CASSLSLTNTEAFF
cdr3_nt: TGTGCCAGCAGCTTGAGTCTGACGAACACTGAAGCTTTCTTT
j_call: TRBJ1-1
cdr3_length: 14
v_call: TRBV5-4
d_call: .
clone_size: .

cdr3_aa: CASPGLAGNTDTQYF
cdr3_nt: TGTGCCTCACCGGGACTAGCGGGGAACACAGATACGCAGTATTTT
j_call: TRBJ2-3
cdr3_length: 15
v_call: TRBV30
d_call: TRBD2
clone_size: .

cdr3_aa: CSVELVPGGTDTQYF
cdr3_nt: TGCAGCGTTGAGTTGGTCCCGGGGGGCACAGATACGCAGTATTTT
j_call: TRBJ2-3
cdr3_length: 15
v_call: TRBV29-1
d_call: .
clone_size: few

cdr3_aa: CASSGVMWRGPGANVLTF
cdr3_nt: TGCGCCAGCAGTGGTGTCATGTGGAGGGGGCCTGGGGCCAACGTCCTGACTTTC
j_call: TRBJ2-6
cdr3_length: 18
v_call: TRBV10-1
d_call: .
clone_size: .

cdr3_aa: CASGTSGVDTQYF
cdr3_nt: TGTGCCAGCGGGACTAGCGGTGTGGATACGCAGTATTTT
j_call: TRBJ2-3
cdr3_length: 13
v_call: TRBV28
d_call: TRBD2
clone_size: .

cdr3_aa: CASSPLGASGHNEQFF
cdr3_nt: TGTGCCAGCAGTCCTCTGGGGGCTAGCGGCCACAATGAGCAGTTCTTC
j_call: TRBJ2-1
cdr3_length: 16
v_call: TRBV6-6
d_call: .
clone_size: .

cdr3_aa: CASSLGVSGAFF
cdr3_nt: TGTGCCAGCAGCCTTGGGGTTTCGGGGGCTTTCTTT
j_call: TRBJ1-1
cdr3_length: 12
v_call: TRBV5-6
d_call: .
clone_size: .

cdr3_aa: CSASRQGIFF
cdr3_nt: TGCAGTGCTTCCCGACAGGGGATTTTCTTC
j_call: TRBJ2-1
cdr3_length: 10
v_call: TRBV20-1
d_call: TRBD1
clone_size: .

cdr3_aa: CASSLVAGSGYTF
cdr3_nt: TGTGCCAGCAGCTTAGTGGCCGGGAGCGGCTACACCTTC
j_call: TRBJ1-2
cdr3_length: 13
v_call: TRBV7-9
d_call: .
clone_size: .

cdr3_aa: CASSFSGDGELFF
cdr3_nt: TGTGCCAGCAGCTTCTCAGGGGACGGGGAGCTGTTTTTT
j_call: TRBJ2-2
cdr3_length: 13
v_call: TRBV11-3
d_call: .
clone_size: .

cdr3_aa: CASTTGTGLQPLHF
cdr3_nt: TGTGCCAGCACCACCGGGACAGGCTTGCAACCCCTCCACTTT
j_call: TRBJ1-6
cdr3_length: 14
v_call: TRBV9
d_call: TRBD1
clone_size: once

cdr3_aa: CASTMAGAVGYTF
cdr3_nt: TGTGCCAGTACTATGGCGGGAGCAGTTGGCTACACCTTC
j_call: TRBJ1-2
cdr3_length: 13
v_call: TRBV19
d_call: .
clone_size: large

cdr3_aa: CASSNYRTADTQYF
cdr3_nt: TGTGCCAGTAGTAACTACAGGACTGCAGATACGCAGTATTTT
j_call: TRBJ2-3
cdr3_length: 14
v_call: TRBV19
d_call: .
clone_size: .

cdr3_aa: CASSWTGGEEQFF
cdr3_nt: TGTGCCAGCAGTTGGACAGGGGGCGAAGAGCAGTTCTTC
j_call: TRBJ2-1
cdr3_length: 13
v_call: TRBV6-4
d_call: TRBD1
clone_size: .

cdr3_aa: CASSSRDSGRRYF
cdr3_nt: TGTGCCAGCAGCTCCAGGGACAGCGGTCGGCGGTACTTC
j_call: TRBJ2-7
cdr3_length: 13
v_call: TRBV7-2
d_call: TRBD1
clone_size: .